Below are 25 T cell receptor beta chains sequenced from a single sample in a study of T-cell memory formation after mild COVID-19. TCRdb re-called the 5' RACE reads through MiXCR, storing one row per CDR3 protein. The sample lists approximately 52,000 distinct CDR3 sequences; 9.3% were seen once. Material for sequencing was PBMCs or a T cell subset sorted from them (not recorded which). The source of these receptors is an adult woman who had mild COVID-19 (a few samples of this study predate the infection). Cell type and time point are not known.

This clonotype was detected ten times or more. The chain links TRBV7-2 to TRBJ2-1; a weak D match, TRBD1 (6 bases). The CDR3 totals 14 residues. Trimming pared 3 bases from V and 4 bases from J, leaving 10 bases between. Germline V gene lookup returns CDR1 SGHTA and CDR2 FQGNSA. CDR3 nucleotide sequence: TGTGCCAGCAGCTTCGGTCAGGGGTACAATGAGCAGTTCTTC. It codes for CASSFGQGYNEQFF. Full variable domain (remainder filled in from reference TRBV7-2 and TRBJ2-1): GAGVSQSPSNKVTEKGKDVELRCDPISGHTALYWYRQSLGQGLEFLIYFQGNSAPDKSGLPSDRFSAERTGGSVSTLTIQRTQQEDSAVYLCASSFGQGYNEQFFGPGTRLTVL.

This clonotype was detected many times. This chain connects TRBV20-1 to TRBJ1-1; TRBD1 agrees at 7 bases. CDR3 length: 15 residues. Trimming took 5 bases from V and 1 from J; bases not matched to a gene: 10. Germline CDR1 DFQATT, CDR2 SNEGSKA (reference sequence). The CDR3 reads CSALEGGTGNTEAFF. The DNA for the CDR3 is TGCAGTGCTTTAGAAGGGGGCACTGGGAACACTGAAGCTTTCTTT.

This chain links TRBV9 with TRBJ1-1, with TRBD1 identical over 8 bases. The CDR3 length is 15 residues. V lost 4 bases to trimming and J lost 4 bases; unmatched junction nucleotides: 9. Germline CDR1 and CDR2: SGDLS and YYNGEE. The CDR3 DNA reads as TGTGCCAGCAGCTCCGGGACAGGTTGGGGCACTGAAGCTTTCTTT. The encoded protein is CASSSGTGWGTEAFF. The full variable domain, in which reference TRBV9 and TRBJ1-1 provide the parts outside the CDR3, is DSGVTQTPKHLITATGQRVTLRCSPRSGDLSVYWYQQSLDQGLQFLIQYYNGEERAKGNILERFSAQQFPDLHSELNLSSLELGDSALYFCASSSGTGWGTEAFFGQGTRLTVV.

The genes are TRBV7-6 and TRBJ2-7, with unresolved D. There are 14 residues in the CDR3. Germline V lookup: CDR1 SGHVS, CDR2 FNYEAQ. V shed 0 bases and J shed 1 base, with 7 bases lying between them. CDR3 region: CASSLAPDSYEQYF. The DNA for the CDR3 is TGTGCCAGCAGCTTAGCCCCGGATTCCTACGAGCAGTACTTC.

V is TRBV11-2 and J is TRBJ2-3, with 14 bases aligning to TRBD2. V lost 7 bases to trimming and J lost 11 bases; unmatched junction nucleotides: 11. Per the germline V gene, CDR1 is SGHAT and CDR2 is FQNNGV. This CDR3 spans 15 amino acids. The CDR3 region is CASNNPGTSGRVQYF. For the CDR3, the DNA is TGTGCCAGCAACAATCCCGGGACTAGCGGGAGAGTGCAGTATTTT.

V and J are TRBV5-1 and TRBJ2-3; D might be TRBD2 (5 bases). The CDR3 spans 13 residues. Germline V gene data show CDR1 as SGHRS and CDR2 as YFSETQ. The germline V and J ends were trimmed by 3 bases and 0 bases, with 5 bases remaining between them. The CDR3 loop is CASSWTSTDTQYF. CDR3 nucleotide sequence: TGCGCCAGCAGCTGGACTAGCACAGATACGCAGTATTTT.

As DNA, the CDR3 is TGTGCCAGCAGTTCGACTAGCGGGGGTTCCGTCGAGCAGTACTTC. Protein sequence: CASSSTSGGSVEQYF. The chain is built from TRBV7-9 and TRBJ2-7, with TRBD2 identical over 12 bases. CDR3 length: 15 residues. CDR1 is SEHNR and CDR2 is FQNEAQ in the germline V gene (reference sequence). After removal of 6 bases from V and 6 bases from J, the junction contained 9 bases not matched to a gene.

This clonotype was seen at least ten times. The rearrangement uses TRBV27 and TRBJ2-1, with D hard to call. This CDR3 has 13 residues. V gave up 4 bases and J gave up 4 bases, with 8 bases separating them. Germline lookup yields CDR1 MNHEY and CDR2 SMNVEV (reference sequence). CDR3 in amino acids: CASSSTLYNEQFF. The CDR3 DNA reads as TGTGCCAGCAGTTCGACCCTATACAATGAGCAGTTCTTC.

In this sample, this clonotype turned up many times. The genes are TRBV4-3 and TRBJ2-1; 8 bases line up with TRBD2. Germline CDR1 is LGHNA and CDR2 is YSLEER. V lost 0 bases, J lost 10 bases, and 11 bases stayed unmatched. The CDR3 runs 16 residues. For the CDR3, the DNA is TGCGCCAGCAGCCAAGATCCCGGGGGGGGCCCCTTCGAGCAGTTCTTC. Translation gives CASSQDPGGGPFEQFF.

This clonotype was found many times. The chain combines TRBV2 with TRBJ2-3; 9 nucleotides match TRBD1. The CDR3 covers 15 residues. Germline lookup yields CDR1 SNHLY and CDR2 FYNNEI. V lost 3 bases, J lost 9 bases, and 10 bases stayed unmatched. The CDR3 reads CASSEGQGPRRTQYF. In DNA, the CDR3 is TGTGCCAGCAGTGAGGGACAGGGACCGCGGCGGACGCAGTATTTT.

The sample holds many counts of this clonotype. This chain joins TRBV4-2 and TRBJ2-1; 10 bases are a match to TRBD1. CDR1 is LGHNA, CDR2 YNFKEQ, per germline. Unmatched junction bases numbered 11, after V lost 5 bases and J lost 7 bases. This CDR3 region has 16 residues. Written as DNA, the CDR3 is TGTGCCAGCAGCTCACAAGAGGGGACAGGGGCGAATGAGCAGTTCTTC. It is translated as CASSSQEGTGANEQFF.

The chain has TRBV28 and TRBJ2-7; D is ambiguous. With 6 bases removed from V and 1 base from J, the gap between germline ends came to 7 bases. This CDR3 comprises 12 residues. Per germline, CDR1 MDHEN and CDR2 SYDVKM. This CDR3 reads CASSTTSYEQYF. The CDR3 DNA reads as TGTGCCAGCAGCACTACGTCCTACGAGCAGTACTTC.

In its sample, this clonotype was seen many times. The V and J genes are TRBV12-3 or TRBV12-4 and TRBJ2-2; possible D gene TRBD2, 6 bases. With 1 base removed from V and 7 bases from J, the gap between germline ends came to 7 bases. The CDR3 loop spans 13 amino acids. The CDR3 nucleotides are TGTGCCAGCAGTTTAGGGGGAGGCGGGGAGCTGTTTTTT. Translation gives CASSLGGGGELFF.

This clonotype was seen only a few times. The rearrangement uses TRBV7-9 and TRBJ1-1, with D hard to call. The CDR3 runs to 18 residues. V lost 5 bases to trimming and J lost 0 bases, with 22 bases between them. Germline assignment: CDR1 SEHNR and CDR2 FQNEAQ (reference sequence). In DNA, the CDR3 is TGTGCCAGCAGCCCCAGAATGGCCCCAAGTCGAGTGAACACTGAAGCTTTCTTT. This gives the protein CASSPRMAPSRVNTEAFF. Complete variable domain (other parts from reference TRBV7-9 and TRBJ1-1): DTGVSQNPRHKITKRGQNVTFRCDPISEHNRLYWYRQTLGQGPEFLTYFQNEAQLEKSRLLSDRFSAERPKGSFSTLEIQRTEQGDSAMYLCASSPRMAPSRVNTEAFFGQGTRLTVV.

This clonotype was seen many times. Written as DNA, the CDR3 is TGTGCCAGCAGCTCCACAGCCTGGGCAGATACGCAGTATTTT. It codes for CASSSTAWADTQYF. This chain joins TRBV7-8 and TRBJ2-3; D gene ambiguous. Trimming left V 4 bases short and J 4 bases short, with 12 bases between. The CDR3 has 14 amino acids. Germline V gives CDR1 SGHVS, CDR2 FQNEAQ.

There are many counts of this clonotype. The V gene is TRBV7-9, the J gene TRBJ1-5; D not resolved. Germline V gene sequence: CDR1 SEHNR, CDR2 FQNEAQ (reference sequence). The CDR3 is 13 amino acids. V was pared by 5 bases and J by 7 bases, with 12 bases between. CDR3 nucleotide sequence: TGTGCCAGCAGCCTAGTGGGAGGACAGCCCCAGCATTTT. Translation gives CASSLVGGQPQHF.

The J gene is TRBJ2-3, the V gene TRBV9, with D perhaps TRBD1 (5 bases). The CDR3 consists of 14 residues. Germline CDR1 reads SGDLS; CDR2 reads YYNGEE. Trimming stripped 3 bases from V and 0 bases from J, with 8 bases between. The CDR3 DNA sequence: TGTGCCAGCAGCGAACAGGTCAGCACAGATACGCAGTATTTT. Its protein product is CASSEQVSTDTQYF.

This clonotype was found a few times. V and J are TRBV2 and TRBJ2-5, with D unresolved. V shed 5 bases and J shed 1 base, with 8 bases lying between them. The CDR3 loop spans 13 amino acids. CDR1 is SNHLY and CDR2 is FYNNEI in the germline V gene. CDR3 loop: CASSLWSQETQYF. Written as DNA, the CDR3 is TGTGCCAGCAGTCTGTGGTCCCAAGAGACCCAGTACTTC.

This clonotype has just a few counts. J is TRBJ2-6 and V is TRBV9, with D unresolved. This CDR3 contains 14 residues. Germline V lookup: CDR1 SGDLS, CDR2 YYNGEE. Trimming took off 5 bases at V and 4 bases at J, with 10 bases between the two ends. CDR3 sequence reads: CASSRVSGANVLTF. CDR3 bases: TGTGCCAGCAGTCGCGTGTCCGGGGCCAACGTCCTGACTTTC.

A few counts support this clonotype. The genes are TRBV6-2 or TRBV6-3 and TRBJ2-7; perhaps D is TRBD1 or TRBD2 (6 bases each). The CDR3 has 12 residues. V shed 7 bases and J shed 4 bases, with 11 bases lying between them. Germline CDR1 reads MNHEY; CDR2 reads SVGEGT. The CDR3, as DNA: TGTGCCAGCATCGGGGGCGAATACGAGCAGTACTTC. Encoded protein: CASIGGEYEQYF.

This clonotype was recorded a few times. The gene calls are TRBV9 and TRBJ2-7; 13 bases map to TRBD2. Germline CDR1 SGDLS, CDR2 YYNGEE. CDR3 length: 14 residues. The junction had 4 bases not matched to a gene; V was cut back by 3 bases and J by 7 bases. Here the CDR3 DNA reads TGTGCCAGCAGCGCGGGACTAGCGGGACGGGAGCAGTACTTC. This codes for CASSAGLAGREQYF.

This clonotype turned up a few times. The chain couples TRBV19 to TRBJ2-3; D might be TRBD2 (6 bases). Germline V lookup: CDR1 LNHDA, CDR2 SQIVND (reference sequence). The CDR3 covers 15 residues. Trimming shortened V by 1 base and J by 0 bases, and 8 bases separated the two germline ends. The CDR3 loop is CASSIAGTSTDTQYF. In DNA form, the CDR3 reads TGTGCCAGTAGTATAGCGGGGACTAGCACAGATACGCAGTATTTT. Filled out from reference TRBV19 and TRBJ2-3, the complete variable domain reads DGGITQSPKYLFRKEGQNVTLSCEQNLNHDAMYWYRQDPGQGLRLIYYSQIVNDFQKGDIAEGYSVSREKKESFPLTVTSAQKNPTAFYLCASSIAGTSTDTQYFGPGTRLTVL.

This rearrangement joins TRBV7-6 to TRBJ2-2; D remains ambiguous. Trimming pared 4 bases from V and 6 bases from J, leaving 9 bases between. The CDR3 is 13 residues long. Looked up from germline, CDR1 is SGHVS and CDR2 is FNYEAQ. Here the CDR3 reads CASSSFPAGELFF. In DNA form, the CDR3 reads TGTGCCAGCAGCTCTTTCCCGGCCGGGGAGCTGTTTTTT.

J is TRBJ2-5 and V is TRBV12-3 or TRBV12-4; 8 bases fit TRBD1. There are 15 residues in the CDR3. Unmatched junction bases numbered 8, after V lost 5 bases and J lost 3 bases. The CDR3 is CASSPGQGREETQYF. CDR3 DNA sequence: TGTGCCAGCAGTCCCGGACAGGGCCGGGAAGAGACCCAGTACTTC.

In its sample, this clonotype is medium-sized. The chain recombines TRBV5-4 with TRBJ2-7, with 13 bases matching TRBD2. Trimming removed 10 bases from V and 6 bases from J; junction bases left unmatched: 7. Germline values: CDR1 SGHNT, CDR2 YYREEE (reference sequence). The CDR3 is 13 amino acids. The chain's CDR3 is CASGTSGTIEQYF. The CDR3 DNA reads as TGTGCCTCCGGGACTAGCGGGACGATCGAGCAGTACTTC.